The next 14 T cell receptor beta chains were all read from a single sample in a study of blood T cell repertoires in COVID-19. Produced via immunoSEQ multiplex PCR; TCRdb's table is partial and in-frame only. The data hold some 150,000 clones, with more than 70% observed a single time. Source material: peripheral blood. These receptors were taken from a man aged 55 to 70 with active or convalescent COVID-19.

For the CDR3, the DNA is TGTGCCAGCAGTATTACAGGGGATGAAAAACTGTTTTTT. Translation gives CASSITGDEKLFF. The rearrangement links TRBV28 to TRBJ1-4; 7 bases map to TRBD1. This CDR3 spans 13 amino acids. V dropped 5 bases and J dropped 6; count of bases not matched to a gene: 3. Germline lookup yields CDR1 MDHEN and CDR2 SYDVKM.

CDR3 loop: CASSFFSASGSRDEQFF. The CDR3 bases are TGTGCCAGCAGCTTTTTTTCGGCCAGCGGGAGTAGGGATGAGCAGTTCTTC. The J gene is TRBJ2-1, the V gene TRBV11-3; 8 bases match TRBD2. V lost 3 bases, J lost 8 bases, and 15 bases stayed unmatched. This CDR3 region has 17 residues. Germline-derived CDR1 and CDR2 are SGHNT and YENEEA.

The CDR3 spells CASSRYTIYF. Written as DNA, the CDR3 is TGTGCCAGCAGTCGGTACACCATATATTTT. J is TRBJ1-3 and V is TRBV2; no clear D. The ends were cut back, 5 bases at V and 8 bases at J, with 4 bases in the middle. The CDR3 is 10 residues long. CDR1 is SNHLY and CDR2 is FYNNEI in the germline V gene. Full variable domain (outside the CDR3, taken from reference TRBV2 and TRBJ1-3): EPEVTQTPSHQVTQMGQEVILRCVPISNHLYFYWYRQILGQKVEFLVSFYNNEISEKSEIFDDQFSVERPDGSNFTLKIRSTKLEDSAMYFCASSRYTIYFGEGSWLTVV.

This clone has a handful of counts. CDR3 loop: CASSLGLAGYEQYF. CDR3 sequence (DNA): TGTGCCAGCAGCTTAGGACTAGCGGGGTACGAGCAGTACTTC. This chain links TRBV11-1 with TRBJ2-7; 11 bases fit TRBD2. Unmatched junction bases numbered 0, after V lost 1 base and J lost 4 bases. CDR3 length: 14 residues. Germline CDR1 is SGHAT and CDR2 is FQDESV (reference sequence).

The gene calls are TRBV19 and TRBJ2-1; 9 nucleotides align to TRBD1. V shed 3 bases and J 10 bases; nucleotides not matched to a gene: 10. The CDR3 loop spans 15 amino acids. Germline V gene lookup returns CDR1 LNHDA and CDR2 SQIVND (reference sequence). The CDR3 reads CASSITGQGLGEQFF. For the CDR3, the DNA is TGTGCCAGTAGTATCACGGGACAGGGTTTAGGCGAGCAGTTCTTC.

This chain uses TRBV3-1 (or the pseudogene TRBV3-2) with TRBJ2-7, with D uncertain. Germline CDR1 and CDR2: LGHDT and YNNKEL (reference sequence). Trimming shortened V by 3 bases and J by 6 bases, and 9 bases separated the two germline ends. The CDR3 is made up of 12 amino acids. The CDR3 loop is CASSQGSTEQYF. CDR3 nucleotide sequence: TGTGCCAGCAGCCAGGGCAGCACCGAGCAGTACTTC.

Concerning this clone: Distinct nucleotide sequences in the sample also encode this CDR3. The chain combines TRBV27 with TRBJ1-4; D might be TRBD1 (6 bases). The CDR3 has 14 residues. The germline V gene has CDR1 MNHEY and CDR2 SMNVEV (reference sequence). V dropped 3 bases and J dropped 3 bases, with 8 bases sitting between them. The CDR3 DNA sequence: TGTGCCAGCAGTTTGGGGGCAGCTAATGAAAAACTGTTTTTT. This sequence encodes CASSLGAANEKLFF.

The CDR3 DNA reads as TGTGCCAGCAGTTTGCGGTCCTTAGCCAAAAACATTCAGTACTTC. Its translation: CASSLRSLAKNIQYF. V and J are TRBV27 and TRBJ2-4; D gene unclear. This CDR3 region has 15 residues. Trimming shortened V by 3 bases and J by 0 bases, and 9 bases separated the two germline ends. Germline CDR1 reads MNHEY; CDR2 reads SMNVEV (reference sequence).

J is TRBJ1-4 and V is TRBV7-9; TRBD1 matches 7 bases. V was pared by 4 bases and J by 6 bases, with 8 bases of the junction left unmatched. CDR1 is SEHNR, CDR2 FQNEAQ, per germline (reference sequence). There are 15 residues in the CDR3. The CDR3 protein is CASSSRQGTDEKLFF. DNA of the CDR3: TGTGCCAGCAGCTCCAGACAGGGTACGGATGAAAAACTGTTTTTT.

The chain employs TRBV19 and TRBJ2-1; TRBD2 agrees at 16 bases. V gave up 6 bases and J gave up 2 bases; unmatched junction bases: 10. Germline CDR1 and CDR2: LNHDA and SQIVND (reference sequence). This CDR3 has 19 residues. CDR3 sequence reads: CASSNPGLAGGFAYNEQFF. CDR3 nucleotide sequence: TGTGCCAGTAGCAATCCGGGACTAGCGGGAGGGTTTGCCTACAATGAGCAGTTCTTC.

The chain recombines TRBV27 with TRBJ1-2; the match to TRBD1 covers 9 bases. In germline, CDR1 is MNHEY, CDR2 SMNVEV (reference sequence). This CDR3 comprises 15 residues. V shed 6 bases and J 4 bases; nucleotides not matched to a gene: 9. The CDR3 sequence is CASRYRDRDLYGYTF. CDR3 nucleotides: TGTGCCAGCAGGTATCGGGACAGGGACCTCTATGGCTACACCTTC.

The chain links TRBV2 to TRBJ2-7, with 9 bases aligning to TRBD2. There are 16 residues in the CDR3. Germline CDR1 is SNHLY and CDR2 is FYNNEI. Losses at the gene ends were 6 bases for V and 3 bases for J; bases not matched to a gene: 12. The CDR3: CASRDFLGLALYEQYF. The CDR3 bases are TGTGCCAGCAGGGACTTCTTGGGACTAGCCCTCTACGAGCAGTACTTC.

This rearrangement joins TRBV13 to TRBJ1-6, with D tentatively TRBD1 (5 bases). CDR1 and CDR2 (germline): PRHDT, FYEKMQ (reference sequence). This CDR3 region has 18 residues. Trimming pared 5 bases from V and 6 bases from J, leaving 23 bases between. The CDR3 region has the DNA TGTGCCAGCAGCCAAGGCTTCTCTGCCGGGGGGGGTAATTCACCCCTCCACTTT. The encoded protein is CASSQGFSAGGGNSPLHF.

This clone was observed a handful of times. The rearrangement links TRBV27 to TRBJ2-7; tentatively, D is TRBD1 (6 bases). Germline V gene sequence: CDR1 MNHEY, CDR2 SMNVEV (reference sequence). The CDR3 has 16 residues. V lost 3 bases, J lost 1 base, and 16 bases lay in between. The CDR3 here is CASSFLAYGQSYEQYF. The DNA for the CDR3 is TGTGCCAGCAGTTTTTTGGCCTATGGACAGTCCTACGAGCAGTACTTC.